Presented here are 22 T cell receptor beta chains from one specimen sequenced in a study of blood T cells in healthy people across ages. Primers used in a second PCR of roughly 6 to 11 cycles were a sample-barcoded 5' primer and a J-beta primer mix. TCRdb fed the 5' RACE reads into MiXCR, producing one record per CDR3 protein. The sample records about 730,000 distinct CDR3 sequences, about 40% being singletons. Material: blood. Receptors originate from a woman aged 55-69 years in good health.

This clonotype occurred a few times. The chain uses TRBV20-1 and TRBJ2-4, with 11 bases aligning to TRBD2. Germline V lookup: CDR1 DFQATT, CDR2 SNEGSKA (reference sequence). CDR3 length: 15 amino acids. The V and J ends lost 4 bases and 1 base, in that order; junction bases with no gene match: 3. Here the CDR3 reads CSAITSGSAKNIQYF. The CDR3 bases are TGCAGTGCTATCACTAGCGGGAGTGCCAAAAACATTCAGTACTTC.

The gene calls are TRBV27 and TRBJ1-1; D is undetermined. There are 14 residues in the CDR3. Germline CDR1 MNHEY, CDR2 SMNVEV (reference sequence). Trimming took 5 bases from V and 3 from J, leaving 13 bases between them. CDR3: CASSPRRIHTEAFF. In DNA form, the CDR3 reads TGTGCCAGCAGTCCCCGACGGATTCACACTGAAGCTTTCTTT.

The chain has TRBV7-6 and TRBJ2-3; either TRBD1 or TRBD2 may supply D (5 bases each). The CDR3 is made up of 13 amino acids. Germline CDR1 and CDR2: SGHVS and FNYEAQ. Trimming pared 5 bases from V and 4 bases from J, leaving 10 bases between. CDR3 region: CASSPGTADTQYF. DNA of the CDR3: TGTGCCAGCAGCCCCGGGACGGCAGATACGCAGTATTTT.

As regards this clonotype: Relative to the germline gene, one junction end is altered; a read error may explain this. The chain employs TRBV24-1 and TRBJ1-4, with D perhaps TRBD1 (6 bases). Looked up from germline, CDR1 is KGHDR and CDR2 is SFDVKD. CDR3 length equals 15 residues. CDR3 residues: CATSDLTGTNEKLFF. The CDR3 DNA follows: TGTGCCACCAGCGATTTGACAGGCACTAATGAAAAACTGTTTTTT.

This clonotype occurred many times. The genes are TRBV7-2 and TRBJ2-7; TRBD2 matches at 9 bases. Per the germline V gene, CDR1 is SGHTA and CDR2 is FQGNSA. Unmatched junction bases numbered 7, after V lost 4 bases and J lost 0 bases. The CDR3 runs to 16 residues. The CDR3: CASSSQVAGVSYEQYF. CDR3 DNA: TGTGCCAGCAGCTCTCAAGTAGCGGGGGTCTCCTACGAGCAGTACTTC.

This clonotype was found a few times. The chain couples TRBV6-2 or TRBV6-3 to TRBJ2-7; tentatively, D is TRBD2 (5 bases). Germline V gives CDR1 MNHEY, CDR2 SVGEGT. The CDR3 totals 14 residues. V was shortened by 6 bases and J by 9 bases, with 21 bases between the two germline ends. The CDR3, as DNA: TGTGCCAGCAGGAGGGATACACCTTACGGTGTGCAGTACTTC. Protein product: CASRRDTPYGVQYF.

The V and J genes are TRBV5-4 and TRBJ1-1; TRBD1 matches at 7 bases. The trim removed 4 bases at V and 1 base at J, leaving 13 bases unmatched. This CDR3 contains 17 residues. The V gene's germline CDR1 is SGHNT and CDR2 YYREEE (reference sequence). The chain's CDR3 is CASSRGTEIRSNTEAFF. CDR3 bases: TGTGCCAGCAGCCGGGGGACAGAAATAAGGTCGAACACTGAAGCTTTCTTT.

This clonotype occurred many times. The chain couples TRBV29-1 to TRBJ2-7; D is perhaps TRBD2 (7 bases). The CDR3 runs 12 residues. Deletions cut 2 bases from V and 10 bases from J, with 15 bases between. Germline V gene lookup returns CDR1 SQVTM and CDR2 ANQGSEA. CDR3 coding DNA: TGCAGCGTTGAAAAGGGGGGGGGCGACCAGTACTTC. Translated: CSVEKGGGDQYF.

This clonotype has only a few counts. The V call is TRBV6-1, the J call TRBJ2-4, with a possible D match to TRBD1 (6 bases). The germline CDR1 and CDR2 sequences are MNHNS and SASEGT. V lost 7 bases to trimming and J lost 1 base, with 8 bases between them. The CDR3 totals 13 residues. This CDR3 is CASNREAKNIQYF. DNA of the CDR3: TGTGCCAGCAACAGGGAGGCCAAAAACATTCAGTACTTC.

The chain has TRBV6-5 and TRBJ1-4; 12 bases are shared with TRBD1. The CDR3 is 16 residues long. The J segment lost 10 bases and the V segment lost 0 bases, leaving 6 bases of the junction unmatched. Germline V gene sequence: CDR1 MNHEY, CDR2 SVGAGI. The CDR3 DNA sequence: TGTGCCAGCAGTTACTCCGTCGGGACAGGGGGCCGAAAACTGTTTTTT. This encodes CASSYSVGTGGRKLFF.

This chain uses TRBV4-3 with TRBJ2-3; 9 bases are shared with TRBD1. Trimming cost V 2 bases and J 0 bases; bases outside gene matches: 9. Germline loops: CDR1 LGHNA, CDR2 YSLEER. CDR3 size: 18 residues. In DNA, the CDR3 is TGCGCCAGCAGCCAACGAACCGGGACAGGGCTGAGCACAGATACGCAGTATTTT. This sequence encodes CASSQRTGTGLSTDTQYF.

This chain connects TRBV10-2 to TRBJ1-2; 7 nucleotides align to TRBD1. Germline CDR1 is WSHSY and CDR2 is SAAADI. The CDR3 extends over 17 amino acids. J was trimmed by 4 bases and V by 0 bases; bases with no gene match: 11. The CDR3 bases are TGCGCCAGCAGTGAGTCCCGGACAGGTGGAATCGGCTATGGCTACACCTTC. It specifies CASSESRTGGIGYGYTF.

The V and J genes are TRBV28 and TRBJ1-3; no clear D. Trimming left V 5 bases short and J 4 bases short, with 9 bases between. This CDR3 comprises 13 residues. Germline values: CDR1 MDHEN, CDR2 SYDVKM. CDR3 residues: CASSVGLGNTIYF. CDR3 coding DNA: TGTGCCAGCAGTGTGGGGTTGGGAAACACCATATATTTT.

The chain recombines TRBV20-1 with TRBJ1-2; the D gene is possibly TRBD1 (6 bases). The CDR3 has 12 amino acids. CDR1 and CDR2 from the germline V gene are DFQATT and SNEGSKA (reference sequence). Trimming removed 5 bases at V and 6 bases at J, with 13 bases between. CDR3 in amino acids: CSARKGGDGYTF. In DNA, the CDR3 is TGCAGTGCTCGCAAGGGGGGCGATGGCTACACCTTC.

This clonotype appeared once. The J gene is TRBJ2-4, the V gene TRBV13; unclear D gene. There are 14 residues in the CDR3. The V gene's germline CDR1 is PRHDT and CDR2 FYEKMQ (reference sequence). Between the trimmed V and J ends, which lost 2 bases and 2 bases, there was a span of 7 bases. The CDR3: CASSLNGPKNIQYF. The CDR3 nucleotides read TGTGCCAGCAGCTTAAACGGGCCCAAAAACATTCAGTACTTC.

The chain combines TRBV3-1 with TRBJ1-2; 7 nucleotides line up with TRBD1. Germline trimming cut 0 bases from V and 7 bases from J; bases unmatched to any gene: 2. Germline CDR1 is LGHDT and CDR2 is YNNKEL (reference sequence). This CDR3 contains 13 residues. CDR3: CASSQDEGAGYTF. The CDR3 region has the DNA TGTGCCAGCAGCCAAGACGAGGGGGCTGGCTACACCTTC.

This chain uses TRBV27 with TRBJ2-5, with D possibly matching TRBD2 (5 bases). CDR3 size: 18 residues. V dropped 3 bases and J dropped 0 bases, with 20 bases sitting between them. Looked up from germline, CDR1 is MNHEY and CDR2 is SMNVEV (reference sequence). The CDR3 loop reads CASSFRPDFGLYQETQYF. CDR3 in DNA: TGTGCCAGCAGTTTTAGGCCGGACTTTGGACTGTACCAAGAGACCCAGTACTTC.

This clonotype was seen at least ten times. The CDR3 sequence is CASSQDVLGGETQYF. In DNA form, the CDR3 reads TGCGCCAGCAGCCAAGATGTCCTCGGAGGAGAGACCCAGTACTTC. This chain connects TRBV4-3 to TRBJ2-5; possible D gene TRBD2, 5 bases. Trimming left V 0 bases short and J 4 bases short, with 12 bases between. This CDR3 is built from 15 residues. Germline CDR1 is LGHNA and CDR2 is YSLEER.

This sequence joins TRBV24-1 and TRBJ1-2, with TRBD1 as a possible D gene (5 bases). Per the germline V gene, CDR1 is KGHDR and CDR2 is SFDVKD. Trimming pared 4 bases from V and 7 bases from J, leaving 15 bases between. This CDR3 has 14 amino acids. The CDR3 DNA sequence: TGTGCCACCAGTGAGGGGGACTTTGATTCTGGCTACACCTTC. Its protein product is CATSEGDFDSGYTF.

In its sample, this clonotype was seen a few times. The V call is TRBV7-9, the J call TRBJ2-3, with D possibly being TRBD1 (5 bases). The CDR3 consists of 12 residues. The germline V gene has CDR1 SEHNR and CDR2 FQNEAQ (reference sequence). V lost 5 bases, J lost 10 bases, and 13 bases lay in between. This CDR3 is CASSPLGRAQYF. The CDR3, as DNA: TGTGCCAGCAGCCCCCTGGGCAGGGCGCAGTATTTT.

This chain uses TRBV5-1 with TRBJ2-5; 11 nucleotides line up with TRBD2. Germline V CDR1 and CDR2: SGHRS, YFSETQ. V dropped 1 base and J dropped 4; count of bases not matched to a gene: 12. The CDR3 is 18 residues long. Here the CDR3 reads CASSLTGLADPRRETQYF. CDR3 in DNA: TGCGCCAGCAGCTTGACGGGACTAGCGGACCCGCGGCGAGAGACCCAGTACTTC.

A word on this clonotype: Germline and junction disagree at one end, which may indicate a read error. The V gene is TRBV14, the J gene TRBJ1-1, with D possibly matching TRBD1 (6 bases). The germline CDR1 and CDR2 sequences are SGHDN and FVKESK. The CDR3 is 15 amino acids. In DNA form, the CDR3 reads TGTGCCTGCAGCCTACAGGGCCGGAGTCTTACTGAAGCTTTCTTT. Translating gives CACSLQGRSLTEAFF.